This T cell receptor beta chain appears in the sequencing data of a study of shared clonotypes between healthy human individuals (dated by TCRdb to 2018 to 2020). Study-wide context: Two women and a few men aged 18 to 49 years were included in the cohort. The study deeply sequenced blood TCR repertoires of several healthy adults to estimate repertoire size and the extent of clonotype sharing between individuals. For each donor, CD4 naive and CD4 memory were each given three plates, CD8 naive was given two plates, and CD8 memory was given one plate. Leukapheresis yielded between about 0.85 and 9.5 billion PBMCs per donor. To increase sequencing depth and limit assay-specific biases, TCR repertoire library preparation and sequencing were carried out by different laboratories using diverse techniques. Here is what the overall study found, with its caveats: Sharing across a few donors was observed for 5% to 6.5% of naive CD4, 3% to 3.5% of naive CD8, 2% to 2.5% of memory CD4, and roughly 0.4% of memory CD8 clonotypes. Estimated clonotype richness was generally larger for naive than for memory subsets. Based on pairwise subsampling, the degree of clonotype sharing among donors was expected to be affected by sequencing depth. Even with the large sequencing depth, rarefaction of the sorted-subset datasets indicated that sequencing was incomplete. Sampling was restricted to blood, and TCR repertoires in tissues likely differ from the TCR repertoires found in blood. Compared with non-shared clonotypes, clonotypes shared by all four sorted-subset donors had higher generation probabilities. The small number of donors limited the genetic and exposure-history diversity represented.

Using the deep immunoSEQ assay, multiplex PCR amplified TCR CDR3 regions from genomic DNA. Extracted genomic DNA from each cell subset was spread evenly across all wells of several immunoSEQ 96-well plates, with each plate serving as a replicate. For sorted subsets, each replicate PCR was loaded with roughly 200 ng genomic DNA, equivalent to 30,000 or so T cell genomes. The purified libraries were quantified using a Qubit 3.0 fluorometer, sized with a Bioanalyzer 2100, and then quantified again using the KAPA Library Quantification kit. Every immunoSEQ 96-well plate was sequenced on a separate single-read 150-cycle Illumina NextSeq 550 flow cell. Per the original workflow: Because only junctional sequences without quality scores were contained in the immunoSEQ output, filtering matching that applied to full-length reads could not be performed. To assign V/J genes and CDR3, sequences were annotated against IMGT germline references using PyIR, a Python wrapper for IgBLAST v1.9. Reads with weak V/J assignments (E-value above 1e-6), missing CDR3, stop codons, out-of-frame junctions, or ambiguous translated residues were removed. A V3J clonotype was defined by an identical inferred V gene, J gene, and CDR3 amino acid sequence. To compute the percentage overlap between repertoires, the number of shared unique clonotypes was divided by the size of the smaller repertoire. Richness of each repertoire was evaluated using RTK rarefaction, the Chao1 estimator, and Recon v2.1 estimates of unobserved clonotypes. Generation probabilities were computed with OLGA for all TCRbeta clonotypes obtained by the gDNA method from several donors. Here the immuneACCESS table is served through TCRdb, limited to in-frame sequences with V and J called. Missing clones are a known gap in these copies; in checked studies unresolved V genes cover under half, and the rest lacks a known reason. V and J calls and clone size are given by that table; D and trimming were obtained from the DNA. The sample has hundreds of thousands of clones on record, 95% of them singletons. The top ten hold over 0.1% of the sample.

The germline V gene sets CDR1 to ENHRY and CDR2 to SYGVKD. The trim is 0 bases for V and 6 bases for J, with a gap of 12 bases between the germline ends. The CDR3 numbers 15 residues from cysteine through phenylalanine. This entry keeps only the CDR3 DNA: 45 bases, framed from base 1. A remark on this clone: Its antigen specificity is not known. Base qualities are not at hand, and no much larger clone is one base apart.

For the CD8 naive samples, CD45RO-negative cells were positively selected for CCR7, yielding a CD45RA+CCR7+ population from which TemRA cells were excluded. Healthy HIV-negative adults with no recently reported acute infections or vaccinations were included as donors. Only Caucasian adults living in Nashville, Tennessee, USA were represented among the donors. Blood was collected by leukapheresis, and PBMCs were isolated by Ficoll-Histopaque density gradient centrifugation and then cryopreserved in liquid nitrogen vapor phase. Analytical flow cytometry was used to check the purity and quantity of every magnetically sorted T cell population. Genomic DNA was isolated from each sorted fraction and quantified by UV absorbance on a Nanodrop 2000c.

The sequenced sample was naive CD8+ T cells sorted from blood. The cell subset or site label, read with the paper, signifies: CD45RA+CCR7+. The source is a woman in her 30s in good health. The rearrangement combines TRBV10-3 with TRBJ1-5, with an unclear D gene assignment. DNA sequence: TGTGCCATCAGTGAGTCTGGAGACTTCCCTCAGCCCCAGCATTTT. Translated, this gives CAISESGDFPQPQHF.